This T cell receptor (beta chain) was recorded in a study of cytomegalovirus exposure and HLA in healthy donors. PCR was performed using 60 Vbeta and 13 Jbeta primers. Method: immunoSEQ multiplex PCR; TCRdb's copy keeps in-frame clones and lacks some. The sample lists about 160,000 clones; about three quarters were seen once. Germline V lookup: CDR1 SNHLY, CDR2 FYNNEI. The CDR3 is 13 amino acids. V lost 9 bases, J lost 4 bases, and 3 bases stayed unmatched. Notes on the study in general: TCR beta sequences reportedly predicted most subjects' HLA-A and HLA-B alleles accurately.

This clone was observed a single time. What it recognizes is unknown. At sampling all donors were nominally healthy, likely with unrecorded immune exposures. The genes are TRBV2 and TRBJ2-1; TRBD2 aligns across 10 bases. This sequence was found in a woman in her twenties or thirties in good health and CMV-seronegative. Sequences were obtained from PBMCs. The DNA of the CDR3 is TGTGCCAGGTCGACTAGCGGGTACAATGAGCAGTTCTTC. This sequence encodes CARSTSGYNEQFF. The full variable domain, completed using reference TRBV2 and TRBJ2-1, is EPEVTQTPSHQVTQMGQEVILRCVPISNHLYFYWYRQILGQKVEFLVSFYNNEISEKSEIFDDQFSVERPDGSNFTLKIRSTKLEDSAMYFCARSTSGYNEQFFGPGTRLTVL.